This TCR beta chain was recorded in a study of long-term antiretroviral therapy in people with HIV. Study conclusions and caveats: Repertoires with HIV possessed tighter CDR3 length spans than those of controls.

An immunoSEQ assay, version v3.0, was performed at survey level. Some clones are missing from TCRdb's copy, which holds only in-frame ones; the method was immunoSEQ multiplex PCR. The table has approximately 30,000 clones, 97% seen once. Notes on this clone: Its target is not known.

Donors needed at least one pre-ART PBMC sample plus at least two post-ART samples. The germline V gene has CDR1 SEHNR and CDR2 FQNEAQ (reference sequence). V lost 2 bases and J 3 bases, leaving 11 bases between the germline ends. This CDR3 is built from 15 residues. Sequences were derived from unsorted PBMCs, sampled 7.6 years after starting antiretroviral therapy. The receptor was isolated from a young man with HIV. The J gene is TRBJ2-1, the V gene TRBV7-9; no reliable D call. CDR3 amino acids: CASSLWVSDYNEQFF. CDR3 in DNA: TGTGCCAGCAGCTTATGGGTTTCAGACTACAATGAGCAGTTCTTC.